Following are 3 T cell receptor beta chains from one sample sequenced in a study of vaccination and CD4 T cells after COVID-19. Scientists ran DNA taken from cultured CD4+ T cells through the Oncomine TCR Beta short-read assay for sequencing. TCRdb re-derived calls from the PCR reads in MiXCR, one entry per CDR3 protein. The sample includes about 15,000 distinct CDR3 sequences, approximately 71% of them seen just once. Treatment meaning: roughly 10-day PBMC culture with coronavirus spike peptide pools or control peptides (ViraFEST assay). These receptors are not linked to any known antigen. The specimen sequenced was CD4+ T cells from blood, cultured in vitro. These receptors were collected from a human donor who had recovered from COVID-19.

In regard to this clonotype: Its ends do not fully match the called genes, so a read error is possible. V and J are TRBV7-2 and TRBJ2-7; 11 nucleotides line up with TRBD2. The CDR3 length is 15 residues. Germline assignment: CDR1 SGHTA and CDR2 FQGNSA. In DNA form, the CDR3 reads TGTGCCAGCAGGTTAGAAGGGACTAGCGGCTACGAGCAGTACTTC. Its protein product is CASRLEGTSGYEQYF.

The chain carries TRBV6-1 and TRBJ1-5, with D possibly being TRBD1 (6 bases). V gave up 6 bases and J gave up 4 bases, with 10 bases separating them. This CDR3 region has 13 residues. CDR1 and CDR2 from the germline V gene are MNHNS and SASEGT. The CDR3 sequence is CASRADRNQPQHF. CDR3 in DNA: TGTGCCAGCAGGGCAGACAGGAATCAGCCCCAGCATTTT.

The rearrangement joins TRBV7-2 to TRBJ1-1; TRBD1 matches at 7 bases. Germline V CDR1 and CDR2: SGHTA, FQGNSA. Losses at the gene ends were 4 bases for V and 7 bases for J; bases not matched to a gene: 6. CDR3 length: 13 amino acids. This chain's CDR3 is CASSYQGVNEAFF. For the CDR3, the DNA is TGTGCCAGCAGCTACCAGGGGGTTAATGAAGCTTTCTTT.